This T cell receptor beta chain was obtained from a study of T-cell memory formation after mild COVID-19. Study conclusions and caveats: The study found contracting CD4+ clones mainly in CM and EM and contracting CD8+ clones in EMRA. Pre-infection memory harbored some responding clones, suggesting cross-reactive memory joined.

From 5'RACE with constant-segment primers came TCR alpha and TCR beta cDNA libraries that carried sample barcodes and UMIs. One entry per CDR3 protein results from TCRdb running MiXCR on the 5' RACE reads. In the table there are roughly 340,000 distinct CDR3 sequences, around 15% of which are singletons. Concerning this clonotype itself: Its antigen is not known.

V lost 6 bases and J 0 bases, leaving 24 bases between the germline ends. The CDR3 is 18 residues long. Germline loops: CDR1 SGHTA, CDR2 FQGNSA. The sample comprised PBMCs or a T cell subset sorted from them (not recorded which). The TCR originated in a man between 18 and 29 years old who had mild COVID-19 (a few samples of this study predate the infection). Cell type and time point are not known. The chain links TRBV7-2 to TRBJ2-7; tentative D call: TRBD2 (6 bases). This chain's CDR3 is CASSYIVWGVPSSYEQYF. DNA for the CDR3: TGTGCCAGCAGTTATATAGTCTGGGGGGTCCCGAGCTCCTACGAGCAGTACTTC.